The sequence of this T cell receptor beta chain was determined in a study of T cell responses to AZD1222 COVID-19 vaccine (dated by TCRdb to the early 2020s). Turning to the overall study: Because spike-specific TCR depth and breadth did not differ between the two schedules, AZD1222 recipients who got a second dose at roughly 4 weeks were pooled with those who got a second dose at roughly 12 weeks. TCR sequencing was performed for approximately 240 trial participants, of whom 207 were given two doses of AZD1222 and approximately 25 were given two doses of MenACWY control vaccine. Trial participants were enrolled into age subgroups of 18-55, 56-69 and 70-plus years, which contained roughly 150, 30 and 60 TCR-sequenced participants, respectively. The paper's findings and limits, for the study overall: Because no day 14 peak-response samples were available, repertoires were characterized only after the peak T cell response. In the small 56-69-year group, the increase in depth fell short of significance, most likely because of low power. CD4 TCRs associated with the vaccine covered the entire spike protein, and the dominant responses were in regions 160-218 and 743-854. Spike-specific TCR breadth and depth rose significantly after two AZD1222 doses compared with day 0 and with MenACWY recipients. Most participants were white British and females outnumbered males, and the authors suggested that clonal diversity may have been underestimated. Conclusions about previously exposed vaccinees are limited, since just six AZD1222 recipients were seropositive for SARS-CoV-2 at baseline. Nearly half of unique spike-specific TCRs reportedly recognized epitopes outside regions mutated in the B.1.351 and B.1.1.7 variants.

This clone showed up just once. This receptor's antigen is unknown. No much larger clone exists at a distance of one base, and base qualities are not known. The junction shows trimming of 0 bases on V and 4 bases on J, plus 16 bases between the germline ends. Counted from cysteine to phenylalanine, this CDR3 has 17 amino acids. Only CDR3 DNA is held: 51 bases, read in frame from base 1. The germline V gene provides CDR1 SGDLS and CDR2 YYNGEE. The time point label of this sample denotes: baseline before first vaccination. Samples from vaccinated people were obtained from the UK trials COV001 and COV002, which included a single-blind randomized controlled phase 2/3 trial of AZD1222 (ChAdOx1 nCoV-19) in healthy adults. For TCRbeta chain sequencing, PBMC samples were collected from trial participants at day 0 and at day 28 after the second dose. The CDR3 regions of human TCRbeta chains were analyzed by immunosequencing. On the authors' methods: Repertoire TCRs were checked for matches against a reference library of SARS-CoV-2-specific TCRs that had been generated using the MIRA antigen-specificity platform. Breadth was defined as the fraction of unique TCRs that were SARS-CoV-2-associated. Depth was defined as the fraction of total T cells that were SARS-CoV-2-associated. Using the MIRA data, each spike-specific TCR was assigned both to the spike region to which the TCR was reactive and to a CD4 or CD8 class. Log10-transformed breadth and depth values were compared by one-way ANOVA with Sidak's multiple comparisons tests. Imported from immuneACCESS, the table was reduced by TCRdb to in-frame sequences with V and J called. These copies leave out some clones; in studies compared against another copy, an unresolved V gene accounts for under half, and the cause of the remainder is not known. Clone size and the V and J calls come from that table; the DNA yielded D and trimming. The sample table shows 130,000 to 150,000 clones, and more than 70% are seen once. The ten largest make up over 13% of the sample.

This clonotype was obtained from an adult in good health. The chain joins TRBV9 to TRBJ2-2, with the D call perhaps TRBD1 or TRBD2, as 5 bases match in each case. Sequences were derived from peripheral blood, sampled on day 0 of AZD1222 vaccination. The DNA sequence follows: TGTGCCAGCAGCGTAGAGAGGGGATCGGTGCGCACCGGGGAGCTGTTTTTT. Its translation reads: CASSVERGSVRTGELFF.